The 15 T cell receptor beta chains in this list originate from one sample, sequenced in a study of preoperative IRX-2 immunotherapy in early breast cancer. Measured with immunoSEQ multiplex PCR; TCRdb has only the in-frame clones, and not every one. The sample shows fewer than 25,000 clones, 85% of them seen only once. Treatment specified: preoperative locoregional IRX-2 cytokine immunotherapy. Sequenced here: lymph node tissue, sampled after IRX-2 immunotherapy. The receptors were sampled from a human donor with breast cancer.

The chain employs TRBV6-8 and TRBJ1-5, with D uncertain. Trimming removed 1 base from V and 6 bases from J, with 4 bases in between. This CDR3 region has 12 residues. CDR1 MNHGY and CDR2 SAAAGT come from the germline V gene. The CDR3 reads CASSYLGQPQHF. In DNA form, the CDR3 reads TGTGCCAGCAGTTACTTGGGTCAGCCCCAGCATTTT.

This chain joins TRBV19 and TRBJ1-1; D remains unclear. The V end lost 3 bases, the J end lost 5 bases, and 13 bases lay between the germline ends. This CDR3 has 14 amino acids. Germline-derived CDR1 and CDR2 are LNHDA and SQIVND (reference sequence). For the CDR3, the DNA is TGTGCCAGTAGTATTGTGGGTTTGGCGACTGAAGCTTTCTTT. Amino acids: CASSIVGLATEAFF.

The rearrangement uses TRBV6-8 and TRBJ2-7, with TRBD2 matching over 7 bases. The trim removed 5 bases at V and 0 bases at J, leaving 10 bases unmatched. Germline V gene lookup returns CDR1 MNHGY and CDR2 SAAAGT. The CDR3 spans 16 residues. The CDR3 spells CASSDEWRESSYEQYF. The CDR3 nucleotides are TGTGCCAGCAGTGACGAGTGGCGGGAGAGCTCCTACGAGCAGTACTTC.

The rearrangement links TRBV7-6 to TRBJ2-7; 8 nucleotides line up with TRBD1. CDR1 and CDR2 from the germline V gene are SGHVS and FNYEAQ. Trimming cost V 5 bases and J 3 bases; bases outside gene matches: 12. There are 16 residues in the CDR3. The CDR3 bases are TGTGCCAGCAGCAGGGGGACAGGACAGGGATACTACGAGCAGTACTTC. Amino acid sequence: CASSRGTGQGYYEQYF.

The chain uses TRBV5-1 and TRBJ2-2; D is undetermined. There are 16 residues in the CDR3. V lost 0 bases and J lost 2, with 11 bases in between. Germline assignment: CDR1 SGHRS and CDR2 YFSETQ. Written as DNA, the CDR3 is TGCGCCAGCAGCTTGGGATTTGGAACTAACACCGGGGAGCTGTTTTTT. Residues: CASSLGFGTNTGELFF. The full variable domain, with the rest looked up from reference TRBV5-1 and TRBJ2-2, is KAGVTQTPRYLIKTRGQQVTLSCSPISGHRSVSWYQQTPGQGLQFLFEYFSETQRNKGNFPGRFSGRQFSNSRSEMNVSTLELGDSALYLCASSLGFGTNTGELFFGEGSRLTVL.

This clone is a singleton in its sample. J is TRBJ2-3 and V is TRBV18; D possibly corresponds to TRBD2 (6 bases). V was trimmed by 3 bases and J by 3 bases, leaving 16 bases between them. This CDR3 is 16 amino acids long. The germline V gene encodes CDR1 KGHSH and CDR2 LQKENI. CDR3 residues: CASSPLGEAGTDTQYF. DNA for the CDR3: TGTGCCAGCTCACCCTTGGGGGAAGCGGGTACAGATACGCAGTATTTT.

This chain links TRBV10-2 with TRBJ2-7; 12 bases match TRBD2. V trimming: 5 bases; J trimming: 4 bases; junction bases outside the gene matches: 3. From germline, CDR1 is WSHSY and CDR2 SAAADI. The length of the CDR3 is 14 residues. CDR3 coding DNA: TGCGCCAGCAGTTACACTAGCGGGGGGTACGAGCAGTACTTC. This sequence encodes CASSYTSGGYEQYF.

This clone has more than one count but fewer than ten. The V and J genes are TRBV28 and TRBJ2-7; D is ambiguous. This CDR3 spans 14 amino acids. Trimming took 1 base from V and 2 from J, leaving 9 bases between them. The germline CDR1 and CDR2 sequences are MDHEN and SYDVKM. The DNA for the CDR3 is TGTGCCAGCAGTTTATCCAGTGATCCCTACGAGCAGTACTTC. It specifies CASSLSSDPYEQYF.

The chain employs TRBV6-8 and TRBJ1-2; no definite D call. Germline CDR1 MNHGY, CDR2 SAAAGT. With 5 bases removed from V and 4 bases from J, the gap between germline ends came to 23 bases. This CDR3 spans 17 amino acids. The CDR3 sequence: CASSDDFSRPASYGYTF. DNA for the CDR3: TGTGCCAGCAGTGATGATTTCTCGAGGCCCGCTTCCTATGGCTACACCTTC.

V and J are TRBV6-8 and TRBJ2-1; 7 bases map to TRBD2. V shed 6 bases, J shed 0 bases, and the junction held 8 bases outside the gene matches. This CDR3 comprises 16 residues. From germline, CDR1 is MNHGY and CDR2 SAAAGT. CDR3 coding DNA: TGTGCCAGCAGCCTATCAAGCGGGGTCTCCTACAATGAGCAGTTCTTC. It yields the protein CASSLSSGVSYNEQFF.

This chain uses TRBV18 with TRBJ2-3; D remains ambiguous. Trimming cost V 3 bases and J 4 bases, with 5 bases left between them. The CDR3 extends over 12 amino acids. Per the germline V gene, CDR1 is KGHSH and CDR2 is LQKENI. CDR3 bases: TGTGCCAGCTCACCCATCCCAGATACGCAGTATTTT. This sequence encodes CASSPIPDTQYF.

The V and J genes are TRBV6-8 and TRBJ1-2, with 8 bases identical to TRBD1. CDR1 MNHGY and CDR2 SAAAGT come from the germline V gene. This CDR3 region has 17 residues. V was clipped by 6 bases and J by 4 bases; unmatched bases: 16. The CDR3 DNA follows: TGTGCCAGCAGCCTCGGACAGGGAAATGCCCGACGCTATGGCTACACCTTC. This sequence encodes CASSLGQGNARRYGYTF.

Comments on this clone: Different DNA sequences within this sample yield the same CDR3. The chain is built from TRBV28 and TRBJ2-5, with 8 bases matching TRBD1. Germline loops: CDR1 MDHEN, CDR2 SYDVKM. The CDR3 consists of 14 residues. V dropped 8 bases and J dropped 5; count of bases not matched to a gene: 10. The CDR3 protein is CASSRGQGRETQYF. The CDR3 bases are TGTGCCAGCTCCAGGGGGCAGGGTAGGGAGACCCAGTACTTC. The variable domain in full, with the rest retrieved from reference TRBV28 and TRBJ2-5, is DVKVTQSSRYLVKRTGEKVFLECVQDMDHENMFWYRQDPGLGLRLIYFSYDVKMKEKGDIPEGYSVSREKKERFSLILESASTNQTSMYLCASSRGQGRETQYFGPGTRLLVL.

The chain couples TRBV6-8 to TRBJ1-1; TRBD1 matches at 7 bases. V shed 4 bases and J 10 bases; nucleotides not matched to a gene: 9. The CDR3 is 13 residues long. The germline CDR1 and CDR2 sequences are MNHGY and SAAAGT. The CDR3 spells CASSSDREKLAFF. CDR3 nucleotide sequence: TGTGCCAGCAGTTCCGACAGGGAGAAGTTAGCTTTCTTT.

This clone has a handful of counts. This chain joins TRBV28 and TRBJ1-2; D remains unclear. Trimming removed 5 bases at V and 5 bases at J, with 15 bases between. From germline, CDR1 is MDHEN and CDR2 SYDVKM. CDR3 length: 14 residues. The CDR3 coding sequence is TGTGCCAGCAGTGTTGAGGGTATGGGATATGGCTACACCTTC. Translated, it gives CASSVEGMGYGYTF.